A single sample is the source of the 13 T cell receptor beta chains below, sequenced in a study of blood T cell repertoires in COVID-19. Sequencing used immunoSEQ multiplex PCR; TCRdb keeps in-frame clones, though not all of them. The sample lists roughly 45,000 clones, 70% to 85% occurring once. The specimen sequenced was peripheral blood. All receptors derive from a man in his fifties or sixties with active COVID-19.

V gene TRBV7-8 combines with J gene TRBJ2-7; D is perhaps TRBD2 (7 bases). The CDR3 is 13 residues long. Germline assignment: CDR1 SGHVS and CDR2 FQNEAQ. V shed 5 bases and J shed 6 bases, with 14 bases lying between them. Here the CDR3 reads CASSLGGRGEQYF. In nucleotides, the CDR3 is TGTGCCAGCAGCCTGGGGGGGCGAGGCGAGCAGTACTTC.

A few counts support this clone. The rearrangement uses TRBV4-1 and TRBJ2-3; 12 positions match TRBD2. This CDR3 has 15 amino acids. Losses at the gene ends were 4 bases for V and 5 bases for J; bases not matched to a gene: 4. Germline V gene lookup returns CDR1 MGHRA and CDR2 YSYEKL. This CDR3 reads CASSRTSGVGDTQYF. CDR3 DNA: TGCGCCAGCAGCCGGACTAGCGGGGTAGGAGATACGCAGTATTTT.

The chain links TRBV7-2 to TRBJ1-4; 10 bases are shared with TRBD1. J was trimmed by 3 bases and V by 6 bases; bases with no gene match: 4. The germline V gene encodes CDR1 SGHTA and CDR2 FQGNSA. The CDR3 length is 15 residues. The chain's CDR3 is CASSRQGAANEKLFF. Written as DNA, the CDR3 is TGTGCCAGCAGTCGACAGGGGGCGGCTAATGAAAAACTGTTTTTT.

This chain joins TRBV3-1 (or the pseudogene TRBV3-2) and TRBJ2-5, with D maybe TRBD2 (6 bases). Germline values: CDR1 LGHDT, CDR2 YNNKEL (reference sequence). The CDR3 length is 14 residues. V was pared by 6 bases and J by 1 base, with 12 bases between. CDR3 DNA: TGTGCCAGCAGTAGAAGTAGCGGCCAAGAGACCCAGTACTTC. Protein product: CASSRSSGQETQYF.

V usage is TRBV7-9 and J usage is TRBJ2-5; a weak D match, TRBD1 (6 bases). The CDR3 contains 13 residues. V lost 8 bases and J 0 bases, leaving 10 bases between the germline ends. Germline V gene data show CDR1 as SEHNR and CDR2 as FQNEAQ (reference sequence). The CDR3 sequence: CASEGVNQETQYF. The CDR3 DNA follows: TGTGCCAGCGAGGGGGTAAACCAAGAGACCCAGTACTTC.

This clone was detected only once. CDR3 coding DNA: TGTGCTAGTGGTTTCGAACAGGGGGCCAGCGGGGAGCTGTTTTTT. This gives the protein CASGFEQGASGELFF. J is TRBJ2-2 and V is TRBV12-5, with 9 nucleotides matching TRBD1. The CDR3 covers 15 residues. Germline-derived CDR1 and CDR2 are LGHNT and FRNRAP. The J segment lost 7 bases and the V segment lost 3 bases, leaving 6 bases of the junction unmatched. Supplemented by reference TRBV12-5 and TRBJ2-2, the full variable domain reads DARVTQTPRHKVTEMGQEVTMRCQPILGHNTVFWYRQTMMQGLELLAYFRNRAPLDDSGMPKDRFSAEMPDATLATLKIQPSEPRDSAVYFCASGFEQGASGELFFGEGSRLTVL.

The chain uses TRBV13 and TRBJ2-3, with 13 bases that match TRBD2. Germline-derived CDR1 and CDR2 are PRHDT and FYEKMQ (reference sequence). This CDR3 has 17 amino acids. V gave up 5 bases and J gave up 2 bases; unmatched junction bases: 7. This CDR3 is CASSRRLAGGSTDTQYF. The DNA of the CDR3 is TGTGCCAGCAGCCGCCGACTAGCGGGGGGTTCCACAGATACGCAGTATTTT.

The gene calls are TRBV6-5 and TRBJ1-3; D is uncertain. Germline CDR1 and CDR2: MNHEY and SVGAGI. Trimming removed 0 bases at V and 1 base at J, with 4 bases between. This CDR3 is built from 14 residues. The CDR3 DNA reads TGTGCCAGCAGTTACTCGTCTTCTGGAAACACCATATATTTT. Protein sequence: CASSYSSSGNTIYF.

The gene calls are TRBV11-2 and TRBJ1-4, with 8 positions matching TRBD1. The germline gives CDR1 SGHAT, CDR2 FQNNGV. The CDR3 extends over 13 amino acids. With V trimmed by 8 bases and J by 8 bases, 7 bases remained unmatched. The CDR3 region is CASRDRGGEKLFF. The CDR3, as DNA: TGTGCCAGCCGCGACAGGGGAGGGGAAAAACTGTTTTTT.

This clone was seen only once. The V gene is TRBV10-3, the J gene TRBJ2-3; 8 bases line up with TRBD2. V lost 5 bases to trimming and J lost 2 bases; unmatched junction nucleotides: 6. This CDR3 comprises 15 residues. CDR1 and CDR2 (germline): ENHRY, SYGVKD. Written as DNA, the CDR3 is TGTGCCATCAGTAGTTCGGGGGGGTTCACAGATACGCAGTATTTT. Protein sequence: CAISSSGGFTDTQYF.

This chain connects TRBV15 to TRBJ2-7; 10 bases agree with TRBD1. Germline V gene lookup returns CDR1 LNHNV and CDR2 YYDKDF (reference sequence). Trimming at V came to 5 bases and at J to 0 bases, leaving 4 bases not matched to a gene. There are 15 residues in the CDR3. DNA of the CDR3: TGTGCCACCAGCGGGGACAGGGGCCTCTCCTACGAGCAGTACTTC. Its protein is CATSGDRGLSYEQYF.

CDR3 region: CASRSTGSLNQPQHF. CDR3 nucleotide sequence: TGTGCCAGCAGGTCGACAGGCAGCCTCAATCAGCCCCAGCATTTT. This rearrangement joins TRBV27 to TRBJ1-5, with D possibly TRBD1 on 6 matching bases. The germline V and J ends were trimmed by 6 bases and 3 bases, with 15 bases remaining between them. The CDR3 contains 15 residues. Germline V gene lookup returns CDR1 MNHEY and CDR2 SMNVEV (reference sequence).

The chain employs TRBV5-1 and TRBJ2-5; D unresolved. Trimming pared 0 bases from V and 5 bases from J, leaving 11 bases between. There are 14 residues in the CDR3. Germline CDR1 is SGHRS and CDR2 is YFSETQ. The CDR3 sequence: CASSLGFPEETQYF. The CDR3 coding sequence is TGCGCCAGCAGCTTGGGATTCCCCGAGGAGACCCAGTACTTC.